These 13 T cell receptor beta chains were sequenced from one sample in a study of Graves' ophthalmopathy and Graves' hyperthyroidism. The authors amplified TCR beta CDR3 regions, and they did so from RNA transcripts for repertoire sequencing. HTBI-primed RT-PCR formed the first round, and a multiplex PCR formed the second. Via MiXCR, TCRdb re-called the multiplex PCR reads, giving one row per CDR3 protein. This sample has about 620,000 distinct CDR3 sequences, with about a fifth found just once. Sequenced: peripheral blood. The source is a woman between 18 and 29 years old with stable Graves' hyperthyroidism. Some clones in this sample may be carry-over from other donors' samples.

This chain uses TRBV12-3 or TRBV12-4 with TRBJ2-7; tentatively, D is TRBD2 (5 bases). The CDR3 runs to 13 residues. The germline V and J ends were trimmed by 11 bases and 2 bases, with 16 bases remaining between them. For the CDR3, the DNA is TGTGCCTCTCGGGATGGCTTAGCCTACGAGCAGTACTTC. Amino acids: CASRDGLAYEQYF.

In this sample, this clonotype turned up many times. The J gene is TRBJ2-7, the V gene TRBV20-1; unclear D gene. V was clipped by 3 bases and J by 3 bases, with 12 bases between them. Germline CDR1 reads DFQATT; CDR2 reads SNEGSKA (reference sequence). The CDR3 extends over 13 amino acids. In nucleotides, the CDR3 is TGCAGTGCTAGTAAAGGGATCTTCTACGAGCAGTACTTC. As protein: CSASKGIFYEQYF.

This clonotype was seen ten or more times. The V and J genes are TRBV12-3 or TRBV12-4 and TRBJ2-2; TRBD2 might be the D (5 bases). V lost 5 bases and J lost 7, with 14 bases in between. This CDR3 contains 14 residues. The CDR3 loop reads CASSPDWSYGELFF. The CDR3 DNA follows: TGTGCCAGCAGTCCGGACTGGTCGTACGGGGAGCTGTTTTTT.

This clonotype was counted between two and nine times. V and J are TRBV7-2 and TRBJ2-2; the match to TRBD1 covers 8 bases. The CDR3 contains 14 residues. Trimming removed 5 bases from V and 6 bases from J; junction bases left unmatched: 5. Germline assignment: CDR1 SGHTA and CDR2 FQGNSA. The CDR3 sequence is CASSMDRVAGELFF. The DNA of the CDR3 is TGTGCCAGCAGCATGGACAGGGTAGCCGGGGAGCTGTTTTTT. Filled out from reference TRBV7-2 and TRBJ2-2, the complete variable domain reads GAGVSQSPSNKVTEKGKDVELRCDPISGHTALYWYRQSLGQGLEFLIYFQGNSAPDKSGLPSDRFSAERTGGSVSTLTIQRTQQEDSAVYLCASSMDRVAGELFFGEGSRLTVL.

Concerning this clonotype itself: With a much larger clone just one base away, this may be a read error. V usage is TRBV6-5 and J usage is TRBJ2-3; D unclear. There are 15 residues in the CDR3. Germline CDR1 reads MNHEY; CDR2 reads SVGAGI. Trimming took off 0 bases at V and 4 bases at J, with 11 bases between the two ends. The CDR3 protein is CASSYSPARSDTQYF. The CDR3 DNA follows: TGTGCCAGCAGTTACTCACCTGCGAGATCAGATACGCAGTATTTT.

CDR3 amino acids: CASRPRVPSANYGYTF. The CDR3 region has the DNA TGTGCCAGCAGACCTCGAGTTCCGTCGGCTAACTATGGCTACACCTTC. This chain joins TRBV6-4 and TRBJ1-2; D gene unclear. From germline, CDR1 is MRHNA and CDR2 SNTAGT. The CDR3 has 16 residues. The V end was cut by 6 bases, the J end by 0 bases, with 17 bases between.

V usage is TRBV12-3 or TRBV12-4 and J usage is TRBJ2-3, with 8 bases aligning to TRBD1. Trimming cost V 7 bases and J 5 bases; bases outside gene matches: 11. The CDR3 contains 15 residues. The CDR3 region has the DNA TGTGCCAGCACCCATGCAGGGGGCCCTCAAGATACGCAGTATTTT. Its translation is CASTHAGGPQDTQYF.

The rearrangement links TRBV28 to TRBJ2-5, with TRBD1 identical over 7 bases. The CDR3 contains 16 residues. V shed 3 bases and J 1 base; nucleotides not matched to a gene: 8. Germline CDR1 and CDR2: MDHEN and SYDVKM. The CDR3 DNA reads TGTGCCAGCAGTTTCCCGGGACAGAGACCCCAAGAGACCCAGTACTTC. Its protein is CASSFPGQRPQETQYF.

This clonotype was observed many times. The CDR3 loop reads CSVGSGAIYGYTF. CDR3 DNA: TGCAGCGTTGGGTCAGGGGCGATCTATGGCTACACCTTC. This rearrangement joins TRBV29-1 to TRBJ1-2; tentatively, D is TRBD1 (6 bases). This CDR3 is 13 amino acids long. The V end was cut by 4 bases, the J end by 4 bases, with 13 bases between. Germline CDR1 and CDR2: SQVTM and ANQGSEA.

A remark on this clonotype: A clone one base away is much larger, so this may be a read error. The CDR3 is CSVSTTGFHFQPQHF. For the CDR3, the DNA is TGCAGTGTGAGCACTACAGGGTTCCATTTCCAGCCCCAGCATTTT. This chain joins TRBV20-1 and TRBJ1-5, with D possibly matching TRBD1 (6 bases). The CDR3 has 15 residues. V was trimmed by 7 bases and J by 7 bases, leaving 23 bases between them. From germline, CDR1 is DFQATT and CDR2 SNEGSKA (reference sequence).

The genes are TRBV29-1 and TRBJ2-7, with 9 bases that match TRBD1. V was pared by 7 bases and J by 3 bases, with 7 bases of the junction left unmatched. This CDR3 is built from 13 residues. The germline CDR1 and CDR2 sequences are SQVTM and ANQGSEA. CDR3 sequence (DNA): TGCAGCGCGACCGGGACAGGGATCTACGAGCAGTACTTC. Amino acids: CSATGTGIYEQYF.

This clonotype was seen many times. The chain is built from TRBV6-5 and TRBJ1-5; D ambiguous. The germline V and J ends were trimmed by 4 bases and 2 bases, with 12 bases remaining between them. The CDR3 runs 15 residues. Germline-derived CDR1 and CDR2 are MNHEY and SVGAGI. The CDR3 protein is CASSSGEAGNQPQHF. CDR3 nucleotides: TGTGCCAGCAGTTCTGGTGAGGCCGGCAATCAGCCCCAGCATTTT.

This clonotype was seen many times. Since a much larger clone is just one base distant, this may be a read error. The CDR3 is CASSHRDIRSTEAFF. The CDR3 DNA reads as TGTGCCAGCAGTCACCGGGACATCCGAAGCACTGAAGCTTTCTTT. The chain employs TRBV2 and TRBJ1-1; tentative D call: TRBD1 (6 bases). The germline V gene encodes CDR1 SNHLY and CDR2 FYNNEI. The V end lost 5 bases, the J end lost 4 bases, and 17 bases lay between the germline ends. The CDR3 contains 15 residues.